This record concerns one T cell receptor beta chain sequence. Its antigen remains unknown. These data come from a study of T cells in Graves' hyperthyroidism and ophthalmopathy. Using RNA transcripts as the source, TCR beta CDR3 regions were amplified. A set of HTBI primers served as the primers for a first-round RT-PCR of the TCR CDR3. In TCRdb, the multiplex PCR reads were re-called with MiXCR into one record per CDR3 protein. The sample comprises 450,000 to 700,000 distinct CDR3 sequences, about 43% of which are singletons, and around 17% rests with the top ten. Broader study findings: Blood also showed most of the thyroid clonotypes that were expanded above 0.001. Ophthalmopathy and stable hyperthyroidism were told apart by a 13 V-J model. The model identified upcoming ophthalmopathy a median around 7.1 months ahead of onset.

There are 12 residues in the CDR3. Germline V gene data show CDR1 as LNHDA and CDR2 as SQIVND (reference sequence). V dropped 10 bases and J dropped 7 bases, with 14 bases sitting between them. Patients were excluded for uncontrolled infection, other autoimmune disease, pregnancy or lactation. This clonotype was obtained from an adult woman with Graves' disease, either hyperthyroidism or ophthalmopathy (not recorded which). The sample was peripheral blood or thyroid tissue (not recorded which). The chain recombines TRBV19 with TRBJ1-5; perhaps TRBD1 as D (6 bases). This CDR3 is CATQTGSQPQHF. The DNA of the CDR3 is TGTGCCACCCAGACAGGTTCACAGCCCCAGCATTTT.